Reported below is one T cell receptor beta chain. Its specific antigen is unknown. A read error may account for a junction end that differs from germline. This entry is derived from a study of blood T cells in healthy people across ages (dated by TCRdb to between 2015 and 2016). Describing the broader study: In model experiments, template switching captured about one uniquely barcoded TCR beta cDNA molecule for every two T cells. To avoid experimental bias, donors of different ages were distributed randomly across sequencing lanes. Using deep sequencing normalized with unique cDNA molecular identifiers, the study measured how TCR beta repertoire diversity changes with age. Donors were grouped into four age groups: young (average approximately 15 years), middle-aged (39), aged (approximately 58) and long-lived (around 80). The study analyzed two additional independent replicas of 1 million unique cDNA reads from the same blood draw for two donors, one aged 18 to 29 and one aged 80 or older. Results the study describes overall, beyond this receptor: There was a strong correlation between observed TCR beta diversity and the percentage of naive T cells measured by flow cytometry. As age increased, observed TCR beta diversity per million T cells dropped in a roughly linear way, and a significant reduction was already evident by age about 40. Because profiling used bulk unsorted PBMCs, naive and antigen-experienced compartments could not be compared conclusively. Total diversity estimates from one million sequenced T cells were considered lower bounds and underestimates. Because the CMV infection status of the donors was unknown, age-related changes in expanded clonotypes may potentially have been confounded. Compared with the aged group, the long-lived group had more naive CD4+ T cells, fewer expanded clones and increased TCR diversity, a pattern suggesting age selection.

Libraries were prepared through 5' RACE. Sequenced on an Illumina HiSeq 2500. The second PCR ran for roughly 7 to 12 cycles and used a J-beta primer mix along with a sample-barcoded 5' primer. A template-switch 5' adaptor carrying 12 random nucleotides introduced a unique molecular identifier onto each TCR beta cDNA molecule. Each sample yielded at least 2.5 million CDR3-containing paired-end reads. All of the RNA was converted into first-strand cDNA using the Mint cDNA synthesis kit, with a TRBC-specific oligonucleotide serving as the primer. Following uracil-DNA glycosylase treatment, a first 18-cycle PCR with universal primers M1SS and BC2_uni_R was performed on all cDNA. In the original analysis: For normalization, 1 million high-quality reads, each with a distinct molecular identifier, were randomly selected from each sample. Reads sharing molecular identifiers were discarded rather than binned into consensus sequences. MiTCR, set to a Q25 quality threshold and the strictest error-elimination algorithm, was used for CDR3 identification, clonotype clustering and error correction. Lower-bound total TCR beta diversity was estimated with a nonparametric unseen species model using Euler transformation. In TCRdb, the public reads were trimmed at Q25 with fastp and aligned with MiXCR, with productive beta chains retained. Every CDR3 protein is listed once, alongside the most common genes and DNA of its rows. The V and J calls were determined by TCRdb, not by the authors. Within this sample are about 970,000 distinct CDR3 sequences, with about 53% of them counted one time only. The ten largest account for roughly 23% of the sample.

The donors were about 40 Caucasian individuals from Russia, aged 6 to 90 years, who were systemically healthy. About 9.1 milliliters of peripheral blood were collected from each donor into EDTA-treated Vacutainer tubes. Ficoll-Paque density-gradient centrifugation was used to isolate PBMCs, with at least 6 million obtained per sample. Total RNA, at least 6 micrograms per sample, was extracted from PBMCs with Trizol reagent. The percentages of naive CD45RAhigh/CD27high T cells were determined by flow cytometry on a PBMC aliquot from every donor. The TCR was taken from a woman in her fifties or sixties in good health. The specimen sequenced was blood.

The nucleotide sequence reads as follows: TGTGCCAGCAGAAGGGGAGGGGCACCTTACGGGCAGTACTTC. Its translation is CASRRGGAPYGQYF. The rearrangement combines TRBV7-2 with TRBJ2-7; a stretch of 7 junction bases matches TRBD2. CDR1 and CDR2 were assigned from the germline V gene as SGHTA and FQGNSA. The CDR3 measures 14 amino acids from cysteine to phenylalanine. The only DNA kept is the CDR3, 42 bases in frame from the first base.